This TCR beta chain is from a study of beta chain features in type 1 diabetes. About the research overall: Healthy donors, compared against patients, showed similar age, gender and cell yields.

Per donor, one heparinised blood draw averaged around 0.12 L. This clone has only a few counts. No antigen is known for it. Notes on the study in general: The study found moderately but significantly shorter TCRB CDR3s in all four CD4+ subsets of Type 1 diabetes patients. Within patients, naive, central memory and Treg TCRB repertoires seemed more similar than within healthy donors.

The V end was cut by 4 bases, the J end by 0 bases, with 19 bases between. Germline loops: CDR1 SQVTM, CDR2 ANQGSEA. This CDR3 is built from 17 residues. The whole isolated RNA underwent reverse transcription, so sequencing captured expressed TCRB transcripts. Sequencing used immunoSEQ multiplex PCR; TCRdb keeps in-frame clones, though not all of them. This table has 400,000 to 450,000 clones, approximately 15% appearing once. The sequencing sample was made of naive CD4+ T cells from blood. This chain uses TRBV29-1 with TRBJ2-1; tentatively, D is TRBD1 (5 bases). This clonotype was obtained from a man aged 30 to 39 in good health. CDR3 region: CSVALWSQDSSYNEQFF. The CDR3, as DNA: TGCAGCGTTGCGCTGTGGTCACAGGATAGCTCCTACAATGAGCAGTTCTTC.